A single T cell receptor beta chain is shown here with its context. Per the germline V gene, CDR1 is MNHEY and CDR2 is SMNVEV (reference sequence). The CDR3 extends over 13 amino acids. The V end was cut by 5 bases, the J end by 0 bases, with 8 bases between. The data were obtained in a study of a mutant IDH1 vaccine in newly diagnosed glioma. At the level of the study: Treated patients comprised approximately 62% males and approximately 40% females, mean age approximately 38 years. Standard pretreatment was either radiotherapy, temozolomide, or, for most, radiochemotherapy with temozolomide.

Libraries were prepared by immunoSEQ multiplex PCR; TCRdb keeps only in-frame clonotypes and omits some of them. The sample yields about 32,000 clones, around 79% seen once. Time point here: baseline, week 1 (first vaccination visit). Treatment specified: pre-vaccination baseline after standard-of-care therapy. Those who donated had recent WHO grade 3 or 4 IDH1-mutant, ATRX-lost astrocytomas. The chain couples TRBV27 to TRBJ2-7; no reliable D call. The sample consisted of PBMCs, taken from a glioma patient treated with radiotherapy, temozolomide or both. The TCR sequence derives from a man in his thirties or forties with glioma. This chain's CDR3 is CASSRQSSYEQYF. The DNA of the CDR3 is TGTGCCAGCAGTCGCCAAAGCTCCTACGAGCAGTACTTC.